The T cell receptor beta chain under discussion was sequenced for a study of read filtering for tumor transcriptome and immune sequencing. Study-wide background: Among patients, 17 to 20 were male and some 15 female, aged roughly 45 to 90 (mean about 69). By R-ISS, stages I, II and III held about 8, 15 and 7 patients. Findings of the study overall: IR-seq and RNA-seq agreed better without single-read clonotypes. The sorted CD138-negative fraction was a mixed bone marrow immune population, not purified T cells.

Molecular barcoded adaptors covering alpha/delta and beta/gamma chains were used on approximately 440 ng RNA. TCRdb re-called the reads through MiXCR, storing one row per CDR3 protein. Here the sample spans 40,000 to 50,000 distinct CDR3 sequences, roughly an eighth being singletons. This clonotype was seen many times. Its antigen is as yet unknown. Germline loops: CDR1 SGHAT, CDR2 FQNNGV. The CDR3 has 15 residues. Trimming removed 1 base at V and 5 bases at J, with 11 bases between. The source material was a population of CD138-negative cells sorted from bone marrow. The TCR sequence derives from a donor aged 40 or over with multiple myeloma. The chain has TRBV11-2 and TRBJ2-2; D not resolved. CDR3 nucleotide sequence: TGTGCCAGCAGCTTAGGCCAGTTGGTAACCGGGGAGCTGTTTTTT. Its protein is CASSLGQLVTGELFF.